Listed here is a single TCR beta chain. The record originates from a study of OX40 agonist ivuxolimab in advanced cancers. CDR1 and CDR2 (germline): MNHEY, SVGAGI. The CDR3 length is 14 residues. Trimming pared 5 bases from V and 0 bases from J, leaving 11 bases between. Here immunoSEQ multiplex PCR was the method, and the copy in TCRdb shows in-frame clones only, minus some. Of approximately 77,000 clones detected, less than 95% appear once; the ten largest clones hold less than 2%. This clonotype was obtained from an adult with an advanced solid tumor such as melanoma, head and neck, liver or kidney cancer. Sequenced here: CD4+ or CD8+ T cells sorted from blood, sampled in a trial of the OX40 agonist ivuxolimab. The chain has TRBV6-5 and TRBJ2-7; D unclear. CDR3 DNA sequence: TGTGCCAGCAGTCCCTGGCAGGTCTCCTACGAGCAGTACTTC. Encoded protein: CASSPWQVSYEQYF.